One and the same sample provided the 26 T cell receptor beta chains below, sequenced in a study of immune evolution from preneoplasia to lung adenocarcinoma (TCRdb year 2021). Libraries were constructed by the immunoSEQ multiplex PCR assay. The source is immuneACCESS, and TCRdb retained only in-frame sequences with V and J called. Part of the clones is not carried over; for the studies checked, unresolved V genes explain less than half of this, and the remainder is unexplained. This sample is represented by approximately 5,000 clones; 70% to 90% of them were singletons. Approximately 3% of the sample goes to the ten largest clones. Material for sequencing was FFPE invasive lung adenocarcinoma tissue. The cell subset or site label of this sample denotes: frankly invasive lung adenocarcinoma (ADC). The receptors originated from a person aged 45-65 years with lung adenocarcinoma.

The chain combines TRBV5-6 with TRBJ2-5; 9 bases fit TRBD1. Germline V CDR1 and CDR2: SGHDT, YYEEEE. Trimming took 3 bases from V and 1 from J; bases not matched to a gene: 7. This CDR3 has 16 amino acids. The CDR3 sequence: CASSSRQGGFQETQYF. CDR3 DNA sequence: TGTGCCAGCAGCTCCCGACAGGGGGGGTTCCAAGAGACCCAGTACTTC.

The rearrangement uses TRBV2 and TRBJ2-2, with 7 bases that match TRBD1. V shed 7 bases and J 5 bases; nucleotides not matched to a gene: 10. The CDR3 runs to 15 residues. Germline V gene sequence: CDR1 SNHLY, CDR2 FYNNEI. CDR3 residues: CASTVETGLTGELFF. In nucleotides, the CDR3 is TGTGCCAGCACAGTTGAGACAGGGTTAACCGGGGAGCTGTTTTTT.

The chain has TRBV2 and TRBJ1-4; no definite D call. With 2 bases removed from V and 10 bases from J, the gap between germline ends came to 8 bases. This CDR3 spans 12 amino acids. In germline, CDR1 is SNHLY, CDR2 FYNNEI. The CDR3 protein is CASSEQDGKLFF. The CDR3 bases are TGTGCCAGCAGTGAACAAGACGGAAAACTGTTTTTT.

The rearrangement links TRBV25-1 to TRBJ1-2; 9 bases map to TRBD1. Germline V CDR1 and CDR2: MGHDK, SYGVNS. The CDR3 runs to 12 residues. V lost 6 bases and J lost 8; bases outside the gene matches: 4. The CDR3 DNA sequence: TGTGCCAGCAGCGGGACAGGGTGGGGCTACACCTTC. Protein: CASSGTGWGYTF.

This chain uses TRBV5-4 with TRBJ1-5; D perhaps matches TRBD1 (6 bases). The germline V gene has CDR1 SGHNT and CDR2 YYREEE (reference sequence). The CDR3 runs 15 residues. Trimming shortened V by 4 bases and J by 4 bases, and 15 bases separated the two germline ends. The DNA of the CDR3 is TGTGCCAGCAGCCGACAGGATCGGCCTAATCAGCCCCAGCATTTT. It translates to CASSRQDRPNQPQHF.

This chain's CDR3 is CASSSDGQGNQPQHF. Written as DNA, the CDR3 is TGTGCCAGCAGCTCGGACGGTCAGGGGAATCAGCCCCAGCATTTT. This sequence joins TRBV9 and TRBJ1-5; the D gene is possibly TRBD1 (6 bases). Between the trimmed V and J ends, which lost 4 bases and 4 bases, there was a span of 15 bases. CDR1 SGDLS and CDR2 YYNGEE come from the germline V gene. This CDR3 comprises 15 residues.

CDR3 in amino acids: CASSLQGHAEAFF. CDR3 DNA: TGTGCCAGCAGCTTACAGGGACACGCTGAAGCTTTCTTT. The chain is built from TRBV7-2 and TRBJ1-1; maybe TRBD1 (6 bases). Germline CDR1 and CDR2: SGHTA and FQGNSA. The CDR3 extends over 13 amino acids. The V and J ends lost 2 bases and 6 bases respectively, with 10 bases between them.

A few counts support this clone. The J gene is TRBJ1-3, the V gene TRBV6-6; 8 bases are a match to TRBD1. V lost 6 bases, J lost 4 bases, and 8 bases stayed unmatched. This CDR3 is built from 15 residues. The germline CDR1 and CDR2 sequences are MNHNY and SVGAGI (reference sequence). CDR3: CASRSGTGSGNTIYF. CDR3 bases: TGTGCCAGCAGATCGGGGACAGGCTCCGGAAACACCATATATTTT.

The rearrangement links TRBV5-5 to TRBJ2-3; 7 bases match TRBD2. CDR1 is SGHKS, CDR2 YYEKEE, per germline (reference sequence). V trimming: 3 bases; J trimming: 0 bases; junction bases outside the gene matches: 13. The CDR3 is 18 amino acids. The CDR3 spells CASSWGMGGTLSTDTQYF. CDR3 DNA: TGTGCCAGCAGCTGGGGGATGGGGGGGACCTTGAGCACAGATACGCAGTATTTT. The entire variable domain, with the rest obtained from reference TRBV5-5 and TRBJ2-3, is as follows: DAGVTQSPTHLIKTRGQQVTLRCSPISGHKSVSWYQQVLGQGPQFIFQYYEKEERGRGNFPDRFSARQFPNYSSELNVNALLLGDSALYLCASSWGMGGTLSTDTQYFGPGTRLTVL.

The CDR3 spells CAWSSFTGANVLTF. The DNA of the CDR3 is TGTGCCTGGAGTTCGTTTACTGGGGCCAACGTCCTGACTTTC. V and J are TRBV30 and TRBJ2-6; D call uncertain. V was pared by 2 bases and J by 2 bases, with 7 bases between. Germline V gene sequence: CDR1 GTSNPN, CDR2 SVGIG (reference sequence). The CDR3 sequence is 14 residues long.

The V and J genes are TRBV6-4 and TRBJ2-3, with a weak D call TRBD2 (5 bases). From germline, CDR1 is MRHNA and CDR2 SNTAGT. The CDR3 length is 14 residues. V was shortened by 11 bases and J by 0 bases, with 15 bases between the two germline ends. DNA for the CDR3: TGTGCCCCCCTTGCGGGTAGGAGCACAGATACGCAGTATTTT. It translates to CAPLAGRSTDTQYF.

This chain joins TRBV6-5 and TRBJ2-7; 8 nucleotides align to TRBD2. Trimming at V came to 6 bases and at J to 5 bases, leaving 9 bases not matched to a gene. The CDR3 is 14 amino acids. Germline assignment: CDR1 MNHEY and CDR2 SVGAGI. The CDR3 sequence: CASRDGTRRDEQYF. The CDR3 DNA is TGTGCCAGCAGGGACGGGACTAGACGAGACGAGCAGTACTTC.

On this clone: The junction departs from the called germline gene at one end, perhaps through a read error. The chain employs TRBV14 and TRBJ2-2; weak D call: TRBD1 (5 bases). In germline, CDR1 is SGHDN, CDR2 FVKESK. This CDR3 contains 14 residues. The CDR3 loop is CASSRVDNIGELFF. The CDR3 DNA reads TGTGCCAGCAGCCGAGTGGACAACATCGGGGAGCTGTTTTTT.

The chain uses TRBV9 and TRBJ1-1, with 9 bases matching TRBD1. The trim removed 4 bases at V and 4 bases at J, leaving 5 bases unmatched. Germline values: CDR1 SGDLS, CDR2 YYNGEE. The CDR3 has 14 residues. The DNA for the CDR3 is TGTGCCAGCAGCCCACCGACAGGGGGCACTGAAGCTTTCTTT. This gives the protein CASSPPTGGTEAFF.

CDR3 region: CASSLRDGNEKLFF. The CDR3 nucleotides are TGTGCCAGCAGCTTAAGGGACGGGAATGAAAAACTGTTTTTT. The chain has TRBV11-3 and TRBJ1-4; weak D call: TRBD1 (5 bases). The CDR3 is 14 amino acids. In germline, CDR1 is SGHNT, CDR2 YENEEA. Between the trimmed V and J ends, which lost 2 bases and 5 bases, there was a span of 9 bases. Complete variable domain (other parts from reference TRBV11-3 and TRBJ1-4): EAGVVQSPRYKIIEKKQPVAFWCNPISGHNTLYWYLQNLGQGPELLIRYENEEAVDDSQLPKDRFSAERLKGVDSTLKIQPAELGDSAVYLCASSLRDGNEKLFFGSGTQLSVL.

The chain employs TRBV6-1 and TRBJ2-1; 11 positions agree with TRBD2. V shed 3 bases and J 3 bases; nucleotides not matched to a gene: 1. The CDR3 sequence is 15 residues long. Per the germline V gene, CDR1 is MNHNS and CDR2 is SASEGT. The CDR3 DNA reads TGTGCCAGCAGTGAGACTAGCGGGGACTACAATGAGCAGTTCTTC. Translation gives CASSETSGDYNEQFF.

This chain connects TRBV5-4 to TRBJ2-7, with 7 bases that match TRBD1. Germline V gene lookup returns CDR1 SGHNT and CDR2 YYREEE (reference sequence). After removal of 4 bases from V and 0 bases from J, the junction contained 7 bases not matched to a gene. This CDR3 has 15 residues. The chain's CDR3 is CASSPSGTASYEQYF. In nucleotides, the CDR3 is TGTGCCAGCAGCCCCTCTGGGACAGCCTCCTACGAGCAGTACTTC.

The gene calls are TRBV27 and TRBJ2-7; 7 bases are a match to TRBD2. The V gene's germline CDR1 is MNHEY and CDR2 SMNVEV (reference sequence). V lost 2 bases, J lost 2 bases, and 6 bases stayed unmatched. This CDR3 region has 15 residues. The CDR3 sequence is CASSLMWEGPYEQYF. CDR3 coding DNA: TGTGCCAGCAGTTTAATGTGGGAGGGCCCCTACGAGCAGTACTTC.

This rearrangement joins TRBV7-6 to TRBJ2-1; D gene uncertain. V was trimmed by 0 bases and J by 3 bases, leaving 6 bases between them. The germline CDR1 and CDR2 sequences are SGHVS and FNYEAQ. The CDR3 covers 14 residues. CDR3 sequence reads: CASSLAGYYNEQFF. The CDR3 DNA reads as TGTGCCAGCAGCTTAGCAGGGTACTACAATGAGCAGTTCTTC.

The rearrangement joins TRBV6-6 to TRBJ1-2; D is uncertain. The ends were cut back, 0 bases at V and 1 base at J, with 9 bases in the middle. The CDR3 totals 15 residues. Germline V gene sequence: CDR1 MNHNY, CDR2 SVGAGI (reference sequence). The CDR3 spells CASSYSTGNNYGYTF. The CDR3 DNA sequence: TGTGCCAGCAGTTACTCGACGGGGAATAACTATGGCTACACCTTC.

The chain carries TRBV18 and TRBJ2-2; D ambiguous. Trimming pared 3 bases from V and 5 bases from J, leaving 10 bases between. This CDR3 has 14 residues. The germline V gene encodes CDR1 KGHSH and CDR2 LQKENI. For the CDR3, the DNA is TGTGCCAGCTCACCGTCACTTCAAACCGGGGAGCTGTTTTTT. This codes for CASSPSLQTGELFF.

The CDR3, as DNA: TGTGCCAGCAGCTGGGGTCGGGGGGAGACCCAGTACTTC. Its protein is CASSWGRGETQYF. This chain links TRBV11-2 with TRBJ2-5, with D possibly being TRBD2 (6 bases). V shed 4 bases and J shed 5 bases, with 11 bases lying between them. The CDR3 loop spans 13 amino acids. Germline-derived CDR1 and CDR2 are SGHAT and FQNNGV.

The chain joins TRBV28 to TRBJ1-2; D gene ambiguous. V was clipped by 3 bases and J by 8 bases, with 13 bases between them. CDR3 length: 13 residues. CDR1 and CDR2 from the germline V gene are MDHEN and SYDVKM. The CDR3, as DNA: TGTGCCAGCAGTTTGTCTGGTATGAGGGGCTACACCTTC. Its translation is CASSLSGMRGYTF.

V usage is TRBV4-2 and J usage is TRBJ2-7, with a tentative D call TRBD2 (6 bases). Germline CDR1 LGHNA, CDR2 YNFKEQ. The CDR3 has 15 residues. Trimming pared 0 bases from V and 0 bases from J, leaving 9 bases between. CDR3 nucleotide sequence: TGTGCCAGCAGCCAAGATGGCGGGGTCTCCTACGAGCAGTACTTC. It yields the protein CASSQDGGVSYEQYF.

Here the CDR3 DNA reads TGTGCCTGGAGTCTGGGAGGCCTGAACACTGAAGCTTTCTTT. Translating gives CAWSLGGLNTEAFF. The chain carries TRBV30 and TRBJ1-1; D not resolved. The CDR3 runs to 14 residues. V dropped 2 bases and J dropped 0 bases, with 10 bases sitting between them. CDR1 is GTSNPN and CDR2 is SVGIG in the germline V gene (reference sequence).

CDR3 in amino acids: CASTPGTGGAGELFF. The CDR3 bases are TGTGCCAGCACCCCCGGGACAGGGGGCGCCGGGGAGCTGTTTTTT. This chain links TRBV6-1 with TRBJ2-2; 12 bases agree with TRBD1. V gave up 7 bases and J gave up 6 bases; unmatched junction bases: 6. The CDR3 is 15 amino acids. The germline V gene has CDR1 MNHNS and CDR2 SASEGT.